The rows below give T cell receptor beta chains drawn from one sample of a study of T cell responses to AZD1222 COVID-19 vaccine. Assay: immunoSEQ multiplex PCR; the TCRdb copy retains only in-frame clones and omits some. The data contain over 130,000 clones, around 90% of them singletons. Here the sequenced sample was peripheral blood, taken 28 days after the second AZD1222 dose. These TCRs come from an adult who received the AZD1222 COVID-19 vaccine. The CDR3 runs from the conserved cysteine through the conserved F or W. The order of the fields is J gene, D gene, V gene, clone size, CDR3 DNA, CDR3 protein. The D gene is left open where the match is weak. For some rows the clone size is stated as once, few or many, or as a class when expanded; others skip it.

J: TRBJ2-7
D: -
V: TRBV9
size: -
DNA: TGTGCCAGCAGCGTAGGAGGGTCGGGCTCCTACGAGCAGTACTTC
CDR3: CASSVGGSGSYEQYF

J: TRBJ1-4
D: TRBD1
V: TRBV6-1
size: -
DNA: TGTGCCAGCAGTTCCACAGGGGGCAGGGGAAAACTGTTTTTT
CDR3: CASSSTGGRGKLFF

J: TRBJ1-5
D: -
V: TRBV4-1
size: -
DNA: TGCGCCAGCAGCCACGTCCTGGGGGGGAATCAGCCCCAGCATTTT
CDR3: CASSHVLGGNQPQHF

J: TRBJ2-1
D: TRBD2
V: TRBV24-1
size: once
DNA: TGTGCCACCAGTTCCCAGCGGGAGGCTTCCTACAATGAGCAGTTCTTC
CDR3: CATSSQREASYNEQFF

J: TRBJ1-3
D: -
V: TRBV7-2
size: -
DNA: TGTGCCAGCAGCTTAGGGCTCTCTGGAAACACCATATATTTT
CDR3: CASSLGLSGNTIYF

J: TRBJ1-1
D: TRBD1
V: TRBV7-6
size: -
DNA: TGTGCCAGCAGCTTAAGGATACAGGGGGGGACTGAAGCTTTCTTT
CDR3: CASSLRIQGGTEAFF

J: TRBJ2-5
D: TRBD1
V: TRBV10-3
size: -
DNA: TGTGCCATCAGGGACAGGAAGCAAGAGACCCAGTACTTC
CDR3: CAIRDRKQETQYF

J: TRBJ2-3
D: -
V: TRBV20-1
size: -
DNA: TGCAGTGCTAGTTTGAGGTGGGAGGGCACAGATACGCAGTATTTT
CDR3: CSASLRWEGTDTQYF

J: TRBJ2-1
D: -
V: TRBV18
size: -
DNA: TGTGCCAGCTCACAGGGATTTAATGAGCAGTTCTTC
CDR3: CASSQGFNEQFF

J: TRBJ1-6
D: -
V: TRBV5-6
size: -
DNA: TGTGCCAGCAGCTCAGGACTGGGAGGGAATTCACCCCTCCACTTT
CDR3: CASSSGLGGNSPLHF

J: TRBJ1-2
D: TRBD1
V: TRBV28
size: once
DNA: TGTGCCAGCAGTCGCCGGGACAGGGGGCTGCAAGATGGCTACACCTTC
CDR3: CASSRRDRGLQDGYTF

J: TRBJ1-2
D: -
V: TRBV13
size: -
DNA: TGTGCCAGCAGCTTAGAAAGCATCACTAACTATGGCTACACCTTC
CDR3: CASSLESITNYGYTF

J: TRBJ2-3
D: -
V: TRBV25-1
size: -
DNA: TGTGCCAGCAGTGAATATTCGGATACGCAGTATTTT
CDR3: CASSEYSDTQYF

J: TRBJ2-7
D: -
V: TRBV10-1
size: -
DNA: TGCGCCAGCAGTGAGTCGGTCGGATCCTACGAGCAGTACTTC
CDR3: CASSESVGSYEQYF

J: TRBJ2-7
D: TRBD2
V: TRBV3-1/TRBV3-2
size: -
DNA: TGTGCCAGCAGCCAAGATAGGATAGCGGGAGTAAACGAGCAGTACTTC
CDR3: CASSQDRIAGVNEQYF

J: TRBJ2-2
D: -
V: TRBV30
size: -
DNA: TGTGCCTGGAGTGTGGGTGGGAGCGGGGAGCTGTTTTTT
CDR3: CAWSVGGSGELFF

J: TRBJ2-2
D: -
V: TRBV7-8
size: -
DNA: TGTGCCAGCAGACAGTCAGCGGGACAGAGGAAGAACACCGGGGAGCTGTTTTTT
CDR3: CASRQSAGQRKNTGELFF

J: TRBJ1-6
D: -
V: TRBV4-1
size: once
DNA: TGCGCCAGCAGCCAAGTAGAAGGATCCTATAATTCACCCCTCCACTTT
CDR3: CASSQVEGSYNSPLHF

J: TRBJ1-1
D: -
V: TRBV2
size: -
DNA: TGTGCCAGCACCTCGAACACTGAAGCTTTCTTT
CDR3: CASTSNTEAFF

J: TRBJ2-1
D: -
V: TRBV19
size: -
DNA: TGTGCCAGTAGGGAGGGTAGCTCCTACAATGAGCAGTTCTTC
CDR3: CASREGSSYNEQFF

J: TRBJ2-2
D: -
V: TRBV27
size: -
DNA: TGTGCCAGCAGTTTAATTTCCGGGGAGCTGTTTTTT
CDR3: CASSLISGELFF

J: TRBJ1-2
D: TRBD1
V: TRBV7-8
size: -
DNA: TGTGCCAGCAGCTTCGACAGGGGGCATGGCTACACCTTC
CDR3: CASSFDRGHGYTF

J: TRBJ2-5
D: TRBD1
V: TRBV24-1
size: -
DNA: TGTGCCACCAGTGATCCAGGGACAGGGCGCGAGACCCAGTACTTC
CDR3: CATSDPGTGRETQYF

J: TRBJ2-7
D: -
V: TRBV11-2
size: -
DNA: TGTGCCAGCAGCTTAGATGAACGCGAGCAGTACTTC
CDR3: CASSLDEREQYF

J: TRBJ2-3
D: -
V: TRBV27
size: -
DNA: TGTGCCAGCAGTTCACGACCGGGCACAGATACGCAGTATTTT
CDR3: CASSSRPGTDTQYF

J: TRBJ2-7
D: TRBD2
V: TRBV19
size: -
DNA: TGTGCCAGTAGTCCTCGGACTAGCGGGAGTCGGTACGAGCAGTACTTC
CDR3: CASSPRTSGSRYEQYF

J: TRBJ1-1
D: TRBD1
V: TRBV12-5
size: -
DNA: TGTGCTAGTGGTTCACAGGGGGGCACTGAAGCTTTCTTT
CDR3: CASGSQGGTEAFF

J: TRBJ2-7
D: -
V: TRBV6-1
size: once
DNA: TGTGCCAGCAGTGAAGCGCTTCGGTACGAGCAGTACTTC
CDR3: CASSEALRYEQYF

J: TRBJ1-4
D: TRBD1
V: TRBV19
size: -
DNA: TGTGCCAGTAGGCCGGACAGGTCAACTAATGAAAAACTGTTTTTT
CDR3: CASRPDRSTNEKLFF

J: TRBJ2-7
D: TRBD2
V: TRBV3-1/TRBV3-2
size: -
DNA: TGTGCCAGCAGCCAGGGCGGGGGCTACGAGCAGTACTTC
CDR3: CASSQGGGYEQYF

J: TRBJ1-1
D: -
V: TRBV7-9
size: -
DNA: TGTGCCAGCAGCTTAGGGCAGGGGCAATTGGCAGCTTTCTTT
CDR3: CASSLGQGQLAAFF

J: TRBJ2-7
D: -
V: TRBV7-8
size: -
DNA: TGTGCCAGCTCCCCCGGGGACTTCTACGAGCAGTACTTC
CDR3: CASSPGDFYEQYF

J: TRBJ2-2
D: TRBD2
V: TRBV10-3
size: -
DNA: TGTGCCACCCAGCGGGAGACCGGGGAGCTGTTTTTT
CDR3: CATQRETGELFF

J: TRBJ1-3
D: -
V: TRBV12-5
size: -
DNA: TGTGCTAGTGGTTTGGTGGCAGGGTTCGGAAACACCATATATTTT
CDR3: CASGLVAGFGNTIYF

J: TRBJ2-5
D: TRBD2
V: TRBV7-9
size: -
DNA: TGTGCCAGCAGCCCCGGGACTAGCGGGAGGACCCAGTACTTC
CDR3: CASSPGTSGRTQYF

J: TRBJ1-2
D: TRBD1
V: TRBV5-4
size: -
DNA: TGTGCCAGCAGCTTCCGGGACAGGGAGGGCTATGGCTACACCTTC
CDR3: CASSFRDREGYGYTF

J: TRBJ2-7
D: -
V: TRBV7-2
size: -
DNA: TGTGCCAGCAGCTTAGCCGTGACCCAGGGCGAGCAGTACTTC
CDR3: CASSLAVTQGEQYF

J: TRBJ2-5
D: -
V: TRBV30
size: -
DNA: TGTGCCTGGGTAGCGGCAGACCAAGAGACCCAGTACTTC
CDR3: CAWVAADQETQYF

J: TRBJ2-7
D: TRBD1
V: TRBV6-5
size: -
DNA: TGTGCCAGCTCCCGGGACAGAGTCTCCTACGAGCAGTACTTC
CDR3: CASSRDRVSYEQYF

J: TRBJ1-4
D: -
V: TRBV18
size: -
DNA: TGTGCCAGCTCACCAACAACAATGCAGGGTACTAATGAAAAACTGTTTTTT
CDR3: CASSPTTMQGTNEKLFF

J: TRBJ1-4
D: TRBD1
V: TRBV6-5
size: -
DNA: TGTGCCAGCAGGACAGGGGGCCGTAATGAAAAACTGTTTTTT
CDR3: CASRTGGRNEKLFF

J: TRBJ2-1
D: -
V: TRBV30
size: -
DNA: TGTGCCTGGAGTTGGCCAGAGCGTTACAATGAGCAGTTCTTC
CDR3: CAWSWPERYNEQFF

J: TRBJ1-1
D: TRBD1
V: TRBV29-1
size: -
DNA: TGCAGCGTGCCTAAGGGGACAGGGTTGGGCATGAACACTGAAGCTTTCTTT
CDR3: CSVPKGTGLGMNTEAFF

J: TRBJ2-3
D: TRBD1
V: TRBV30
size: -
DNA: TGTGCCTGGACGGGACAGATCACAGATACGCAGTATTTT
CDR3: CAWTGQITDTQYF

J: TRBJ1-1
D: -
V: TRBV11-2
size: -
DNA: TGTGCCAGCAGCTTAGATCGGGTGTGGGTCCCTGAAGCTTTCTTT
CDR3: CASSLDRVWVPEAFF

J: TRBJ2-7
D: -
V: TRBV4-1
size: -
DNA: TGCGCCAGCAGCCAAGAGGGGCCAAGCTACGAGCAGTACTTC
CDR3: CASSQEGPSYEQYF

J: TRBJ1-6
D: -
V: TRBV7-9
size: -
DNA: TGTGCCAGCAGCTTACGGGGCGCAAAAGATTCACCCCTCCACTTT
CDR3: CASSLRGAKDSPLHF

J: TRBJ2-1
D: TRBD2
V: TRBV24-1
size: -
DNA: TGTGCCACCAGTGGGGGGGGCAATGAGCAGTTCTTC
CDR3: CATSGGGNEQFF

J: TRBJ2-1
D: -
V: TRBV14
size: -
DNA: TGTGCCAGCAGCCAAGATGTTGGACTGGTTTACAATGAGCAGTTCTTC
CDR3: CASSQDVGLVYNEQFF

J: TRBJ2-7
D: -
V: TRBV11-2
size: once
DNA: TGTGCCAGCAGCCAAAGCTCCTACGAGCAGTACTTC
CDR3: CASSQSSYEQYF

J: TRBJ1-4
D: -
V: TRBV15
size: once
DNA: TGTGCCACCAGCACAATGGGACCTAAGGTGGAAAAACTGTTTTTT
CDR3: CATSTMGPKVEKLFF

J: TRBJ1-5
D: -
V: TRBV19
size: -
DNA: TGTGCCAGTAGTATCGGACGGGGGTGGAATCAGCCCCAGCATTTT
CDR3: CASSIGRGWNQPQHF

J: TRBJ2-5
D: -
V: TRBV3-1/TRBV3-2
size: once
DNA: TGTGCCAGCAGCTTGGGGGGATACGAGACCCAGTACTTC
CDR3: CASSLGGYETQYF

J: TRBJ1-5
D: -
V: TRBV6-1
size: -
DNA: TGTGCCAGCAGTGAATGGGGGGGTCAGCCCCAGCATTTT
CDR3: CASSEWGGQPQHF

J: TRBJ1-1
D: -
V: TRBV11-2
size: once
DNA: TGTGCCAGCAGCTTAGTAGGGGCCACCTGGGCTTACACTGAAGCTTTCTTT
CDR3: CASSLVGATWAYTEAFF